What follows are 29 T cell receptor beta chains derived from one specimen sequenced in a study of CD8 T cells in Susac syndrome. After extraction with the RNeasy kit, 0.5 to 1 ug of the RNA was reverse transcribed using random hexamers. TCRdb passed the immunoSEQ multiplex PCR reads through MiXCR, listing each CDR3 protein once. The sample has 150,000 or so distinct CDR3 sequences, about 92% seen once. What was sequenced was CD4+ T cells from PBMCs. These receptors were obtained from a human donor in good health.

The CDR3 bases are TGTGCCAGCAGCCTATGGCGGGGCGCCTACAATGAGCAGTTCTTC. The encoded protein is CASSLWRGAYNEQFF. The chain has TRBV3-1 and TRBJ2-1; tentatively, D is TRBD2 (6 bases). Germline loops: CDR1 LGHDT, CDR2 YNNKEL (reference sequence). With 4 bases removed from V and 2 bases from J, the gap between germline ends came to 12 bases. This CDR3 region has 15 residues.

The V gene is TRBV2, the J gene TRBJ2-2; no clear D gene. Germline assignment: CDR1 SNHLY and CDR2 FYNNEI. This CDR3 has 14 residues. V was shortened by 6 bases and J by 2 bases, with 10 bases between the two germline ends. The CDR3 spells CASRERANTGELFF. CDR3 DNA sequence: TGTGCCAGCAGAGAACGGGCAAACACCGGGGAGCTGTTTTTT.

The chain is built from TRBV12-3 or TRBV12-4 and TRBJ2-1; D is unclear. This CDR3 comprises 12 residues. With 3 bases removed from V and 9 bases from J, the gap between germline ends came to 9 bases. CDR3 DNA sequence: TGTGCCAGCAGTTTCCCAGCTGGTGAGCAGTTCTTC. This gives the protein CASSFPAGEQFF.

The genes are TRBV20-1 and TRBJ2-7; D may be TRBD2 (6 bases). V was trimmed by 1 base and J by 3 bases, leaving 22 bases between them. CDR3 size: 17 residues. The germline CDR1 and CDR2 sequences are DFQATT and SNEGSKA (reference sequence). CDR3 sequence: CSARAPGRLGGGYEQYF. For the CDR3, the DNA is TGCAGTGCTAGAGCGCCTGGACGACTAGGAGGTGGCTACGAGCAGTACTTC.

The rearrangement links TRBV20-1 to TRBJ1-4; D remains ambiguous. Germline lookup yields CDR1 DFQATT and CDR2 SNEGSKA (reference sequence). V was pared by 0 bases and J by 0 bases, with 11 bases between. CDR3 length: 16 residues. The chain's CDR3 is CSARDRQRATNEKLFF. The CDR3 coding sequence is TGCAGTGCTAGAGATCGGCAGCGTGCAACTAATGAAAAACTGTTTTTT.

A single count supports this clonotype. The rearrangement joins TRBV7-2 to TRBJ1-4, with D possibly matching TRBD1 (6 bases). Per the germline V gene, CDR1 is SGHTA and CDR2 is FQGNSA. The CDR3 contains 12 residues. V shed 1 base and J shed 14 bases, with 11 bases lying between them. CDR3: CASSLVGQGLFF. CDR3 DNA: TGTGCCAGCAGCTTAGTAGGTCAGGGGCTGTTTTTT.

The chain is built from TRBV6-2 or TRBV6-3 and TRBJ2-1; 11 bases agree with TRBD2. CDR3 length: 19 residues. Germline loops: CDR1 MNHEY, CDR2 SVGEGT. V gave up 9 bases and J gave up 0 bases; unmatched junction bases: 16. DNA of the CDR3: TGTGCCAGTTACAAAGGGCTAGCGGGGGGCTGGAGCTCCTACAATGAGCAGTTCTTC. This sequence encodes CASYKGLAGGWSSYNEQFF.

The chain joins TRBV12-3 or TRBV12-4 to TRBJ2-5; weak D call: TRBD1 (6 bases). V was clipped by 4 bases and J by 3 bases, with 9 bases between them. CDR3 size: 13 residues. In DNA, the CDR3 is TGTGCCAGCAGTTACAGGGTAAAAGAGACCCAGTACTTC. Translating gives CASSYRVKETQYF.

This chain joins TRBV28 and TRBJ2-2; no reliable D call. The CDR3 has 14 amino acids. Germline loops: CDR1 MDHEN, CDR2 SYDVKM. Trimming took off 2 bases at V and 2 bases at J, with 6 bases between the two ends. This CDR3 reads CASSLGSNTGELFF. The CDR3 DNA sequence: TGTGCCAGCAGTTTAGGGTCAAACACCGGGGAGCTGTTTTTT.

The chain carries TRBV28 and TRBJ2-7; 10 bases match TRBD1. Trimming removed 2 bases from V and 2 bases from J; junction bases left unmatched: 9. The CDR3 consists of 17 residues. In germline, CDR1 is MDHEN, CDR2 SYDVKM. CDR3 in DNA: TGTGCCAGCAGTTTACCCCCGACAGGGGGCTTCACCTACGAGCAGTACTTC. Amino acids: CASSLPPTGGFTYEQYF.

V is TRBV30 and J is TRBJ2-7; D call uncertain. Trimming shortened V by 0 bases and J by 1 base, and 10 bases separated the two germline ends. This CDR3 region has 14 residues. In germline, CDR1 is GTSNPN, CDR2 SVGIG (reference sequence). CDR3 DNA: TGTGCCTGGAGTGTGCGGTCGACTTCCTACGAGCAGTACTTC. Translating it yields CAWSVRSTSYEQYF.

The chain carries TRBV27 and TRBJ1-2; D unclear. This CDR3 region has 14 residues. Trimming took off 6 bases at V and 0 bases at J, with 11 bases between the two ends. CDR1 is MNHEY and CDR2 is SMNVEV in the germline V gene (reference sequence). The CDR3 protein is CASRGAWSNYGYTF. The CDR3 DNA sequence: TGTGCCAGCAGGGGTGCCTGGTCTAACTATGGCTACACCTTC.

The chain uses TRBV25-1 and TRBJ2-1; TRBD2 is a possible D gene (5 bases). The CDR3 runs to 15 residues. Trimming removed 2 bases from V and 3 bases from J, with 11 bases in between. Germline-derived CDR1 and CDR2 are MGHDK and SYGVNS. Here the CDR3 DNA reads TGTGCCAGCAGTGAACCAAGCGGACTCTACAATGAGCAGTTCTTC. Its translation: CASSEPSGLYNEQFF.

The chain recombines TRBV11-2 with TRBJ1-2, with D unclear. Germline V gene sequence: CDR1 SGHAT, CDR2 FQNNGV. CDR3 length: 13 residues. Trimming shortened V by 6 bases and J by 2 bases, and 10 bases separated the two germline ends. CDR3 bases: TGTGCCAGCAGGGCCCGTTGGAACTATGGCTACACCTTC. Its translation: CASRARWNYGYTF.

The rearrangement uses TRBV20-1 and TRBJ2-7; TRBD2 might be the D (5 bases). This CDR3 has 15 residues. Germline-derived CDR1 and CDR2 are DFQATT and SNEGSKA (reference sequence). Deletions cut 0 bases from V and 2 bases from J, with 14 bases between. CDR3 in DNA: TGCAGTGCTAGAGATGGAGGATTTCCCACCTACGAGCAGTACTTC. Amino acid sequence: CSARDGGFPTYEQYF.

CDR3 in DNA: TGTGCCAGCAGCCAACGTCAGAGCGAGCAGTACTTC. Translating gives CASSQRQSEQYF. The V call is TRBV3-1, the J call TRBJ2-7; no definite D call. Trimming stripped 2 bases from V and 6 bases from J, with 8 bases between. Germline assignment: CDR1 LGHDT and CDR2 YNNKEL (reference sequence). The length of the CDR3 is 12 residues.

This CDR3 is CASRPGTSSYEQYF. The CDR3, as DNA: TGTGCCAGCAGGCCAGGGACTAGTTCTTACGAGCAGTACTTC. The chain combines TRBV12-3 or TRBV12-4 with TRBJ2-7; TRBD2 matches 8 bases. The CDR3 totals 14 residues. V lost 6 bases to trimming and J lost 4 bases; unmatched junction nucleotides: 8.

The chain carries TRBV7-2 and TRBJ2-3; 9 bases fit TRBD2. This CDR3 comprises 15 residues. Germline CDR1 and CDR2: SGHTA and FQGNSA. Germline trimming cut 8 bases from V and 6 bases from J; bases unmatched to any gene: 12. The DNA for the CDR3 is TGTGCCAGCGCCCTGGCGGGGGGGCCAAGGGATACGCAGTATTTT. Translated, it gives CASALAGGPRDTQYF.

DNA for the CDR3: TGCAGTGCTAGAGCGGGAGGGTCCTACGAGCAGTACTTC. It specifies CSARAGGSYEQYF. V is TRBV20-1 and J is TRBJ2-7, with TRBD2 identical over 8 bases. CDR1 and CDR2 from the germline V gene are DFQATT and SNEGSKA (reference sequence). V shed 1 base and J 1 base; nucleotides not matched to a gene: 0. The CDR3 has 13 residues.

The gene calls are TRBV27 and TRBJ2-7, with no clear D. This CDR3 has 14 residues. Germline V lookup: CDR1 MNHEY, CDR2 SMNVEV (reference sequence). Trimming stripped 5 bases from V and 7 bases from J, with 18 bases between. The CDR3 DNA sequence: TGTGCCAGCAGTACCTTAGACAAACCGTGGGAGCAGTACTTC. Amino acids: CASSTLDKPWEQYF.

The chain is built from TRBV7-9 and TRBJ2-5; 8 bases are a match to TRBD1. This CDR3 region has 15 residues. The J segment lost 1 base and the V segment lost 3 bases, leaving 4 bases of the junction unmatched. CDR1 is SEHNR and CDR2 is FQNEAQ in the germline V gene (reference sequence). DNA of the CDR3: TGTGCCAGCAGCTTGACGACAGGGGCCCAAGAGACCCAGTACTTC. It is translated as CASSLTTGAQETQYF.

This clonotype was seen only once. CDR3 DNA sequence: TGCAGCGTTGCGCCAGACACAAGCTCCTACGAGCAGTACTTC. This codes for CSVAPDTSSYEQYF. V is TRBV29-1 and J is TRBJ2-7; D is unresolved. Germline CDR1 and CDR2: SQVTM and ANQGSEA. The V and J ends lost 4 bases and 0 bases respectively, with 13 bases between them. The CDR3 is 14 residues long.

The chain joins TRBV5-6 to TRBJ1-1, with 8 bases matching TRBD1. The CDR3 length is 14 residues. CDR1 is SGHDT, CDR2 YYEEEE, per germline. V shed 2 bases, J shed 6 bases, and the junction held 6 bases outside the gene matches. CDR3 bases: TGTGCCAGCAGCTTAGGACAGGGAGTGTCTGAAGCTTTCTTT. Its protein is CASSLGQGVSEAFF.

This rearrangement joins TRBV5-4 to TRBJ2-2; weak D call: TRBD2 (6 bases). Germline CDR1 is SGHNT and CDR2 is YYREEE (reference sequence). V was pared by 0 bases and J by 0 bases, with 9 bases between. This CDR3 has 16 amino acids. CDR3 residues: CASSLERAANTGELFF. CDR3 DNA: TGTGCCAGCAGCTTGGAGCGGGCCGCGAACACCGGGGAGCTGTTTTTT.

The rearrangement joins TRBV18 to TRBJ1-1; D possibly corresponds to TRBD1 (5 bases). V lost 3 bases and J 1 base, leaving 12 bases between the germline ends. This CDR3 spans 15 amino acids. Germline V gives CDR1 KGHSH, CDR2 LQKENI. The CDR3 loop reads CASSPRGQGNTEAFF. CDR3 DNA sequence: TGTGCCAGCTCACCCCGAGGGCAGGGGAACACTGAAGCTTTCTTT.

The chain joins TRBV4-1 to TRBJ2-4, with D possibly matching TRBD2 (6 bases). From germline, CDR1 is MGHRA and CDR2 YSYEKL. The CDR3 extends over 16 amino acids. V was clipped by 0 bases and J by 0 bases, with 9 bases between them. The CDR3 DNA is TGCGCCAGCAGCCAAGATAACGGGGGAGCCAAAAACATTCAGTACTTC. Translation gives CASSQDNGGAKNIQYF.

The chain couples TRBV5-6 to TRBJ2-7, with 15 nucleotides matching TRBD2. The ends lost 2 bases at V and 3 bases at J; junction bases unmatched: 9. CDR1 SGHDT and CDR2 YYEEEE come from the germline V gene. CDR3 length: 18 amino acids. CDR3 nucleotide sequence: TGTGCCAGCAGCTTTAAAGGGGGACTAGCGGGAGGACTCTACGAGCAGTACTTC. It codes for CASSFKGGLAGGLYEQYF.

The V call is TRBV19, the J call TRBJ2-2, with D possibly TRBD1 on 5 matching bases. Trimming took 6 bases from V and 4 from J, leaving 9 bases between them. Germline V gene data show CDR1 as LNHDA and CDR2 as SQIVND (reference sequence). The CDR3 is 13 amino acids. The DNA of the CDR3 is TGTGCCAGTAGATCCAGGGTCACCGGGGAGCTGTTTTTT. As protein: CASRSRVTGELFF.

This chain links TRBV20-1 with TRBJ1-3; TRBD1 matches 9 bases. The CDR3 is 16 amino acids. Trimming removed 0 bases from V and 1 base from J; junction bases left unmatched: 4. Germline loops: CDR1 DFQATT, CDR2 SNEGSKA (reference sequence). In DNA, the CDR3 is TGCAGTGCTAGAGATGCAGGGACAGGGTCTGGAAACACCATATATTTT. Translating gives CSARDAGTGSGNTIYF.